Following are 24 T cell receptor beta chains from one sample sequenced in a study of blood T cell repertoires in COVID-19. Generated by immunoSEQ multiplex PCR, the TCRdb table keeps only in-frame clones and is missing some. The sample includes tens of thousands of clones, more than 90% seen only once; the top ten take around 3%. Sequencing was carried out using peripheral blood. The origin of the receptors is a human donor in a cohort sampled during active COVID-19.

This sequence joins TRBV23-1 and TRBJ1-2; 7 bases line up with TRBD1. TRBV23-1 is classed as an ORF, of uncertain function. V dropped 0 bases and J dropped 1; count of bases not matched to a gene: 5. CDR3 length: 16 amino acids. CDR3 amino acids: CASSQSNRGINYGYTF. The CDR3 DNA reads as TGCGCCAGCAGTCAATCGAACAGGGGAATTAACTATGGCTACACCTTC.

The gene calls are TRBV19 and TRBJ1-1; TRBD1 matches 8 bases. The V gene's germline CDR1 is LNHDA and CDR2 SQIVND (reference sequence). This CDR3 spans 13 amino acids. V lost 6 bases and J lost 4; bases outside the gene matches: 4. The CDR3 DNA reads TGTGCCAGTAGCCTAACAGGGGGCACTGAAGCTTTCTTT. Its protein is CASSLTGGTEAFF. Complete variable domain (other parts from reference TRBV19 and TRBJ1-1): DGGITQSPKYLFRKEGQNVTLSCEQNLNHDAMYWYRQDPGQGLRLIYYSQIVNDFQKGDIAEGYSVSREKKESFPLTVTSAQKNPTAFYLCASSLTGGTEAFFGQGTRLTVV.

The chain links TRBV5-5 to TRBJ2-7; D is undetermined. V was pared by 3 bases and J by 0 bases, with 7 bases between. Germline V gene data show CDR1 as SGHKS and CDR2 as YYEKEE (reference sequence). This CDR3 comprises 13 residues. The CDR3 DNA sequence: TGTGCCAGCAGCTCAAGGAGCTCCTACGAGCAGTACGTC. The encoded protein is CASSSRSSYEQYV.

CDR3 protein: CASTITRDTEAFF. The DNA for the CDR3 is TGTGCCAGCACCATCACCCGCGACACTGAAGCTTTCTTT. This chain connects TRBV12-3 or TRBV12-4 to TRBJ1-1, with D unclear. The V gene lost 7 bases and the J gene lost 3 bases, with 12 bases spanning the gap. The CDR3 has 13 residues.

This clone was counted once. The V and J genes are TRBV28 and TRBJ1-5, with 8 bases lining up with TRBD1. V shed 5 bases and J 6 bases; nucleotides not matched to a gene: 6. Germline lookup yields CDR1 MDHEN and CDR2 SYDVKM. This CDR3 has 14 residues. CDR3 loop: CASSIQGESQPQHF. CDR3 in DNA: TGTGCCAGCAGTATACAGGGGGAAAGTCAGCCCCAGCATTTT.

This chain links TRBV6-6 with TRBJ2-5; D is uncertain. CDR3 length equals 12 residues. The germline V gene encodes CDR1 MNHNY and CDR2 SVGAGI (reference sequence). V lost 1 base and J 5 bases, leaving 5 bases between the germline ends. DNA for the CDR3: TGTGCCAGCAGTTACTATCCGGAGACCCAGTACTTC. It codes for CASSYYPETQYF.

The V gene is TRBV20-1, the J gene TRBJ2-5; D is unresolved. CDR3 length equals 12 residues. CDR1 and CDR2 from the germline V gene are DFQATT and SNEGSKA (reference sequence). V lost 3 bases and J 5 bases, leaving 10 bases between the germline ends. This CDR3 is CSASSIMETQYF. The CDR3 nucleotides are TGCAGTGCTAGTTCCATCATGGAGACCCAGTACTTC.

The chain combines TRBV6-5 with TRBJ2-5; 8 bases map to TRBD1. The CDR3 is 13 residues long. Trimming at V came to 4 bases and at J to 7 bases, leaving 5 bases not matched to a gene. Germline CDR1 is MNHEY and CDR2 is SVGAGI. This CDR3 reads CASSLDRGWTQYF. DNA of the CDR3: TGTGCCAGCAGTTTAGACAGGGGATGGACCCAGTACTTC.

This clone has only one observation. The genes are TRBV19 and TRBJ1-1; TRBD1 matches 7 bases. This CDR3 spans 15 amino acids. The junction had 13 bases not matched to a gene; V was cut back by 5 bases and J by 7 bases. Germline CDR1 reads LNHDA; CDR2 reads SQIVND (reference sequence). The chain's CDR3 is CASSVGLQGKIEAFF. DNA of the CDR3: TGTGCCAGTAGTGTTGGGTTACAGGGGAAGATTGAAGCTTTCTTT.

V usage is TRBV12-3 or TRBV12-4 and J usage is TRBJ1-5; D remains unclear. This CDR3 is built from 13 residues. Trimming left V 5 bases short and J 6 bases short, with 11 bases between. CDR3 bases: TGTGCCAGCAGTCTGGAGAGTCTTCAGCCCCAGCATTTT. This gives the protein CASSLESLQPQHF.

The genes are TRBV10-3 and TRBJ1-2; 9 nucleotides line up with TRBD1. V trimming: 0 bases; J trimming: 8 bases; junction bases outside the gene matches: 7. Germline loops: CDR1 ENHRY, CDR2 SYGVKD. This CDR3 comprises 15 residues. Here the CDR3 DNA reads TGTGCCATCAGTGAGTCCCCGGGACAGGGCGGAGGCTACACCTTC. Translation: CAISESPGQGGGYTF.

The chain uses TRBV19 and TRBJ2-2; weak D call: TRBD2 (5 bases). Germline CDR1 is LNHDA and CDR2 is SQIVND (reference sequence). V lost 7 bases and J lost 1, with 19 bases in between. This CDR3 has 17 amino acids. Here the CDR3 DNA reads TGTGCCAGTACCTTCTCCGGGGAGCGGAGGAACACCGGGGAGCTGTTTTTT. This encodes CASTFSGERRNTGELFF.

The chain couples TRBV30 to TRBJ1-3, with D unresolved. Trimming took off 5 bases at V and 2 bases at J, with 10 bases between the two ends. The germline V gene encodes CDR1 GTSNPN and CDR2 SVGIG (reference sequence). The CDR3 contains 13 residues. CDR3 nucleotide sequence: TGTGCCTGGTTCGGGAACCCTGGAAACACCATATATTTT. This encodes CAWFGNPGNTIYF.

The V and J genes are TRBV15 and TRBJ2-3, with 7 bases that match TRBD2. V shed 0 bases and J 4 bases; nucleotides not matched to a gene: 7. The germline V gene encodes CDR1 LNHNV and CDR2 YYDKDF (reference sequence). CDR3 size: 16 residues. In DNA, the CDR3 is TGTGCCACCAGCAGAGACCTAGCGGAGGGGTCAGATACGCAGTATTTT. Translated, it gives CATSRDLAEGSDTQYF. The full variable domain, its missing parts supplied by reference TRBV15 and TRBJ2-3, is DAMVIQNPRYQVTQFGKPVTLSCSQTLNHNVMYWYQQKSSQAPKLLFHYYDKDFNNEADTPDNFQSRRPNTSFCFLDIRSPGLGDTAMYLCATSRDLAEGSDTQYFGPGTRLTVL.

This chain connects TRBV9 to TRBJ1-2, with TRBD1 identical over 7 bases. With 0 bases clipped from V and 5 bases from J, the junction kept 10 bases outside the gene matches. Germline-derived CDR1 and CDR2 are SGDLS and YYNGEE. The CDR3 totals 16 residues. The CDR3 region is CASSVGSRTGVYGYTF. The CDR3 bases are TGTGCCAGCAGCGTAGGGTCGCGGACAGGCGTTTATGGCTACACCTTC.

The rearrangement uses TRBV7-2 and TRBJ2-7, with 10 bases that match TRBD2. The germline gives CDR1 SGHTA, CDR2 FQGNSA. The junction had 7 bases not matched to a gene; V was cut back by 5 bases and J by 3 bases. The CDR3 has 15 amino acids. The CDR3 here is CASSASGGVFYEQYV. In nucleotides, the CDR3 is TGTGCCAGCAGCGCAAGCGGGGGGGTTTTCTACGAGCAGTACGTC.

This sequence joins TRBV6-2 or TRBV6-3 and TRBJ1-1; 7 bases align to TRBD1. Trimming at V came to 2 bases and at J to 4 bases, leaving 7 bases not matched to a gene. The CDR3 runs 15 residues. The V gene's germline CDR1 is MNHEY and CDR2 SVGEGT. The CDR3 DNA reads as TGTGCCAGCAGTTACGGCGACAGGGATTTCACTGAAGCTTTCTTT. Its protein is CASSYGDRDFTEAFF.

This chain links TRBV7-2 with TRBJ2-5; 8 bases are a match to TRBD2. The J segment lost 4 bases and the V segment lost 2 bases, leaving 6 bases of the junction unmatched. Germline lookup yields CDR1 SGHTA and CDR2 FQGNSA. This CDR3 is 15 amino acids long. CDR3 coding DNA: TGTGCCAGCAGCTTATGGGGCGGGGGGACAGAGACCCAGTACTTC. It specifies CASSLWGGGTETQYF.

The chain is built from TRBV4-3 and TRBJ2-3; D may be TRBD2 (5 bases). V was clipped by 3 bases and J by 3 bases, with 13 bases between them. The CDR3 length is 15 residues. Germline values: CDR1 LGHNA, CDR2 YSLEER. CDR3 in amino acids: CASSQSKRTTDTQYF. CDR3 nucleotides: TGCGCCAGCAGCCAGTCGAAGCGGACGACAGATACGCAGTATTTT.

The chain has TRBV18 and TRBJ1-3; no clear D gene. This CDR3 has 14 amino acids. Per germline, CDR1 KGHSH and CDR2 LQKENI. The germline V and J ends were trimmed by 6 bases and 3 bases, with 12 bases remaining between them. The CDR3 protein is CASSTGRYGNTIYF. The CDR3 coding sequence is TGTGCCAGCTCCACTGGGAGATATGGAAACACCATATATTTT.

This chain uses TRBV12-3 or TRBV12-4 with TRBJ2-7, with 8 bases that match TRBD2. The J segment lost 7 bases and the V segment lost 3 bases, leaving 5 bases of the junction unmatched. The CDR3 sequence is 13 residues long. CDR3 protein: CASSFLAGMEQYF. The CDR3 DNA is TGTGCCAGCAGTTTCTTAGCGGGAATGGAGCAGTACTTC.

The rearrangement joins TRBV5-1 to TRBJ2-3; D possibly corresponds to TRBD1 (6 bases). V shed 3 bases and J shed 4 bases, with 18 bases lying between them. CDR3 length equals 16 residues. Germline CDR1 SGHRS, CDR2 YFSETQ. The CDR3 coding sequence is TGCGCCAGCAGCTCGCGGTTCAGGGGTACCCCAGATACGCAGTATTTT. The encoded protein is CASSSRFRGTPDTQYF.

The V and J genes are TRBV5-4 and TRBJ2-7; 7 bases map to TRBD2. Germline-derived CDR1 and CDR2 are SGHNT and YYREEE (reference sequence). This CDR3 is 12 amino acids long. J was trimmed by 2 bases and V by 9 bases; bases with no gene match: 5. The CDR3 loop reads CAIGGDTYEQYV. The CDR3 DNA follows: TGTGCCATTGGGGGGGATACCTACGAGCAGTACGTC.

This chain links TRBV5-1 with TRBJ2-2, with 9 bases identical to TRBD2. The V segment lost 1 base and the J segment 4 bases; nucleotides outside the gene matches: 2. The V gene's germline CDR1 is SGHRS and CDR2 YFSETQ. This CDR3 is 15 amino acids long. This CDR3 is CASSLNSGSTGELFF. For the CDR3, the DNA is TGCGCCAGCAGCTTGAATAGCGGGAGCACCGGGGAGCTGTTTTTT.